One and the same sample provided the 4 T cell receptor beta chains below, sequenced in a study of cytomegalovirus exposure and HLA in healthy donors. The PCR contained 60 Vbeta and 13 Jbeta primers. Assay used: immunoSEQ multiplex PCR; TCRdb lists only in-frame clones, some missing. The table lists approximately 140,000 clones, about 80% of them singletons. Sample: PBMCs. Receptor source: a man in his forties in good health and CMV-seropositive.

V and J are TRBV9 and TRBJ2-2; 8 positions match TRBD1. This CDR3 is 14 amino acids long. The V segment lost 2 bases and the J segment 10 bases; nucleotides outside the gene matches: 7. Germline assignment: CDR1 SGDLS and CDR2 YYNGEE. DNA for the CDR3: TGTGCCAGCAGCGTCGGACAGGGATTTCCGGAGCTGTTTTTT. The encoded protein is CASSVGQGFPELFF.

J is TRBJ2-7 and V is TRBV7-2; 9 nucleotides align to TRBD2. Germline CDR1 SGHTA, CDR2 FQGNSA. With V trimmed by 5 bases and J by 4 bases, 9 bases remained unmatched. This CDR3 has 15 amino acids. The CDR3 bases are TGTGCCAGCAGCCCTGGACTAGCGATTAAGTACGAGCAGTACTTC. Amino acids: CASSPGLAIKYEQYF.

V and J are TRBV4-1 and TRBJ1-1, with no clear D. V shed 1 base and J shed 4 bases, with 7 bases lying between them. The CDR3 totals 13 residues. Germline V gene data show CDR1 as MGHRA and CDR2 as YSYEKL. This CDR3 is CASSQGYSTEAFF. DNA of the CDR3: TGCGCCAGCAGCCAAGGGTACTCCACTGAAGCTTTCTTT.

The genes are TRBV19 and TRBJ2-5, with a weak D call TRBD1 (5 bases). Trimming stripped 8 bases from V and 2 bases from J, with 9 bases between. The CDR3 consists of 12 residues. CDR1 and CDR2 (germline): LNHDA, SQIVND (reference sequence). CDR3 protein: CASRNRQETQYF. DNA of the CDR3: TGTGCCAGTCGTAACAGGCAAGAGACCCAGTACTTC.